The present TCR beta chain was sequenced within a study of cytomegalovirus exposure and HLA in healthy donors. CDR3 length: 16 amino acids. With 4 bases clipped from V and 1 base from J, the junction kept 6 bases outside the gene matches. Germline CDR1 SGHNT, CDR2 YYREEE (reference sequence). Primers: 60 Vbeta forward and 13 Jbeta reverse. The method was immunoSEQ multiplex PCR; TCRdb's version includes in-frame clones alone and lacks a portion of them. The data show about 150,000 clones, nearly 85% seen once. The source material was PBMCs. The clonotype was recovered from a male donor in good health and CMV-seronegative. The chain has TRBV5-4 and TRBJ2-1, with TRBD2 matching 9 bases. The CDR3 protein is CASSPPLAGSYNEQFF. CDR3 DNA: TGTGCCAGCAGCCCCCCCCTAGCGGGATCCTACAATGAGCAGTTCTTC.